The T cell receptor beta chain under discussion was sequenced for a study of blood T cell repertoires in COVID-19. In the study overall: Samples of COVID-19 (acute and convalescent) were obtained from the United States, Italy and Spain. From T cells, B-cell-depleted T cells, or PBMCs came the material, which was cDNA or gDNA.

The CDR3 is made up of 13 amino acids. Trimming shortened V by 1 base and J by 1 base, and 4 bases separated the two germline ends. There are a few counts of this clone. Under the authors' procedure: Scientists estimated how many nucleated cells there were by amplifying reference gene primers. Assay: immunoSEQ multiplex PCR; the TCRdb copy retains only in-frame clones and omits some. From that table come the V and J calls and clone size; the DNA was used to work out D and trimming. The sample carries 150,000 to 200,000 clones, approximately 86% recorded once. The chain couples TRBV12-3 or TRBV12-4 to TRBJ1-1; D is unresolved. The sample was peripheral blood. The TCR originated in a man between 60 and 75 years old with acute or convalescent COVID-19. CDR3 protein: CASSLGGNTEAFF. CDR3 bases: TGTGCCAGCAGTTTAGGCGGGAACACTGAAGCTTTCTTT.